This TCR beta chain was documented in a study of T cell repertoires in cytomegalovirus infection. For the study at large: Indicated by public TCR beta signatures were CMV infection and matching HLA type. General study points: Carriers of CMV plus the relevant HLA were identified by cumulative public TCR beta family frequency. HLA-C-restricted CMV clonotypes gave the most frequent clonotype in two of eight donors.

CDR3 length: 14 amino acids. V shed 5 bases, J shed 5 bases, and the junction held 8 bases outside the gene matches. CDR1 is DFQATT, CDR2 SNEGSKA, per germline (reference sequence). MiXCR, applied by TCRdb to the reads, yields one record per CDR3 protein. The table lists about 300,000 distinct CDR3 sequences, roughly a tenth of them singletons, with less than 3% in the top ten. This clonotype has more than one count but fewer than ten. What it recognizes is unknown. This chain joins TRBV20-1 and TRBJ2-5, with 10 positions matching TRBD1. This sequence was found in a human donor in good health (CMV status not recorded). Some clones in this sample may be carry-over from other donors' samples. Specimen: PBMCs. The CDR3 DNA sequence: TGCAGTGCTCGCCGGGACAGGGGTCGGGAGACCCAGTACTTC. Translation gives CSARRDRGRETQYF.